The next 19 T cell receptor beta chains were all read from a single sample in a study of post-analysis software for immune sequencing data. Study results and limitations: A few TRBV segments occurring more often in patients than controls included TRBV5-6, TRBV5-1 and TRBV20-1.

Incorporated into the TCR beta cDNA libraries were unique molecular identifiers, which served to reduce PCR and sequencing biases. Each CDR3 protein gets one entry after TCRdb re-called the PCR reads with MiXCR. The data hold about 820,000 distinct CDR3 sequences, with approximately 53% observed a single time. These receptors lack a known antigen. The sequenced material came from blood. These receptor sequences come from a girl aged 5-17 years with multiple sclerosis.

The rearrangement joins TRBV20-1 to TRBJ1-5; D might be TRBD1 (6 bases). The V gene lost 7 bases and the J gene lost 1 base, with 11 bases spanning the gap. This CDR3 is 13 amino acids long. Germline V gene lookup returns CDR1 DFQATT and CDR2 SNEGSKA (reference sequence). The CDR3 coding sequence is TGCAGTGTTACAAGGGGGAGCAATCAGCCCCAGCATTTT. This encodes CSVTRGSNQPQHF.

This chain connects TRBV7-2 to TRBJ1-2; no firm D call. The CDR3 is 11 amino acids. Per the germline V gene, CDR1 is SGHTA and CDR2 is FQGNSA. V was trimmed by 5 bases and J by 8 bases, leaving 9 bases between them. The CDR3 loop reads CASSPKQGYTF. CDR3 nucleotides: TGTGCCAGCAGCCCCAAACAGGGCTACACCTTC.

The CDR3 here is CAIASETGSSYNEQFF. As DNA, the CDR3 is TGTGCCATCGCCTCTGAGACTGGGAGCTCCTACAATGAGCAGTTCTTC. This chain connects TRBV7-9 to TRBJ2-1; maybe TRBD2 (5 bases). The V and J ends lost 10 bases and 0 bases respectively, with 19 bases between them. The germline V gene encodes CDR1 SEHNR and CDR2 FQNEAQ (reference sequence). This CDR3 is 16 amino acids long.

V is TRBV20-1 and J is TRBJ2-5, with 9 bases lining up with TRBD1. The CDR3 spans 16 residues. V trimming: 2 bases; J trimming: 2 bases; junction bases outside the gene matches: 9. CDR1 and CDR2 (germline): DFQATT, SNEGSKA (reference sequence). CDR3 protein: CSARSWRDRDQETQYF. CDR3 in DNA: TGCAGTGCTAGATCGTGGCGGGACAGGGATCAAGAGACCCAGTACTTC.

CDR3 nucleotide sequence: TGTGCCAGCAGCTTAGTCAGGGTGACCTACAATGAGCAGTTCTTC. It specifies CASSLVRVTYNEQFF. The chain combines TRBV7-8 with TRBJ2-1, with D perhaps matching TRBD1 (5 bases). The germline V and J ends were trimmed by 1 base and 2 bases, with 9 bases remaining between them. The germline CDR1 and CDR2 sequences are SGHVS and FQNEAQ. This CDR3 is built from 15 residues.

The sample holds a few counts of this clonotype. The chain links TRBV9 to TRBJ2-3; D gene unclear. CDR1 SGDLS and CDR2 YYNGEE come from the germline V gene. Deletions cut 0 bases from V and 6 bases from J, with 11 bases between. This CDR3 has 14 amino acids. CDR3: CASSVGQFTDTQYF. The DNA for the CDR3 is TGTGCCAGCAGCGTAGGCCAGTTCACCGATACGCAGTATTTT.

V usage is TRBV20-1 and J usage is TRBJ2-3, with TRBD2 as a possible D gene (5 bases). Germline CDR1 reads DFQATT; CDR2 reads SNEGSKA (reference sequence). V lost 6 bases and J lost 1, with 14 bases in between. The CDR3 totals 14 residues. This chain's CDR3 is CSARKSGGTDTQYF. CDR3 in DNA: TGCAGTGCGCGTAAGAGCGGAGGCACAGATACGCAGTATTTT.

The CDR3 DNA reads as TGCAGTGCTTCGCGGGACAGGGCCTACGAGCAGTACTTC. Protein product: CSASRDRAYEQYF. This chain links TRBV20-1 with TRBJ2-5; TRBD1 aligns across 9 bases. TRBJ2-7 explains the end of the DNA better; the J call may be wrong. The CDR3 is 13 amino acids. CDR1 is DFQATT, CDR2 SNEGSKA, per germline (reference sequence).

The genes are TRBV5-1 and TRBJ2-7; D remains ambiguous. The CDR3 is made up of 14 amino acids. V lost 0 bases and J 2 bases, leaving 9 bases between the germline ends. Germline V lookup: CDR1 SGHRS, CDR2 YFSETQ. CDR3 amino acids: CASSLAAQTYEQYF. The CDR3 nucleotides are TGCGCCAGCAGCTTGGCCGCGCAGACCTACGAGCAGTACTTC. Full variable domain (rest looked up from reference TRBV5-1 and TRBJ2-7): KAGVTQTPRYLIKTRGQQVTLSCSPISGHRSVSWYQQTPGQGLQFLFEYFSETQRNKGNFPGRFSGRQFSNSRSEMNVSTLELGDSALYLCASSLAAQTYEQYFGPGTRLTVT.

This clonotype was seen only a few times. V usage is TRBV12-3 or TRBV12-4 and J usage is TRBJ2-4, with D maybe TRBD1 (6 bases). V was cut by 3 bases and J by 7 bases, with 16 bases left in between. This CDR3 comprises 15 residues. The CDR3 here is CASSFKQGGWNIQYF. Here the CDR3 DNA reads TGTGCCAGCAGTTTCAAACAGGGCGGTTGGAACATTCAGTACTTC.

This chain joins TRBV25-1 and TRBJ2-3, with D perhaps given as TRBD1 or TRBD2 (7 bases each). This CDR3 is 15 amino acids long. V was shortened by 4 bases and J by 4 bases, with 15 bases between the two germline ends. CDR1 is MGHDK, CDR2 SYGVNS, per germline. For the CDR3, the DNA is TGTGCCAGCAGTGTTCAGGGGGGGGTTTCAGATACGCAGTATTTT. Translating gives CASSVQGGVSDTQYF. Complete variable domain (other parts from reference TRBV25-1 and TRBJ2-3): EADIYQTPRYLVIGTGKKITLECSQTMGHDKMYWYQQDPGMELHLIHYSYGVNSTEKGDLSSESTVSRIRTEHFPLTLESARPSHTSQYLCASSVQGGVSDTQYFGPGTRLTVL.

This chain joins TRBV30 and TRBJ2-4, with D uncertain. The J call may not be correct, given that the DNA end is closer to TRBJ2-5. This CDR3 comprises 13 residues. Germline CDR1 reads GTSNPN; CDR2 reads SVGIG (reference sequence). CDR3 sequence reads: CALTRVGLETQYF. The CDR3 nucleotides are TGTGCCCTCACTCGGGTGGGCCTAGAGACCCAGTACTTC.

The chain joins TRBV2 to TRBJ2-6; 7 bases line up with TRBD1. The V gene end was trimmed by 1 base and the J gene end by 1 base; junction bases not matched to a gene: 16. Germline V gene sequence: CDR1 SNHLY, CDR2 FYNNEI. The CDR3 length is 21 residues. The DNA for the CDR3 is TGTGCCAGCAGTGAAGTTATCGGGACAGTTGCCACGTCATCTGGGGCCAACGTCCTGACTTTC. Translated, it gives CASSEVIGTVATSSGANVLTF. Based on the CDR3 plus reference TRBV2 and TRBJ2-6, the full variable domain is EPEVTQTPSHQVTQMGQEVILRCVPISNHLYFYWYRQILGQKVEFLVSFYNNEISEKSEIFDDQFSVERPDGSNFTLKIRSTKLEDSAMYFCASSEVIGTVATSSGANVLTFGAGSRLTVL.

This chain joins TRBV5-1 and TRBJ2-7, with D perhaps TRBD1 (5 bases). CDR3 length equals 14 residues. The ends were cut back, 0 bases at V and 3 bases at J, with 10 bases in the middle. From germline, CDR1 is SGHRS and CDR2 YFSETQ. CDR3 protein: CASSLVGEIYEQYF. The CDR3 bases are TGCGCCAGCAGCTTGGTAGGGGAAATCTACGAGCAGTACTTC. Full variable domain (outside the CDR3, taken from reference TRBV5-1 and TRBJ2-7): KAGVTQTPRYLIKTRGQQVTLSCSPISGHRSVSWYQQTPGQGLQFLFEYFSETQRNKGNFPGRFSGRQFSNSRSEMNVSTLELGDSALYLCASSLVGEIYEQYFGPGTRLTVT.

Concerning this clonotype: Germline is not matched at one junction end, which may reflect a read error. The V and J genes are TRBV29-1 and TRBJ2-1; TRBD2 matches at 9 bases. The CDR3 totals 15 residues. Per the germline V gene, CDR1 is SQVTM and CDR2 is ANQGSEA. DNA of the CDR3: TGCAGCGTAGACCTAGCGGGGACAAACGCCGGGGAGCTGTTCTTC. Its protein product is CSVDLAGTNAGELFF.

This clonotype was picked up many times. The chain has TRBV4-1 and TRBJ2-1; 11 nucleotides match TRBD2. Germline-derived CDR1 and CDR2 are MGHRA and YSYEKL. V lost 8 bases to trimming and J lost 3 bases; unmatched junction nucleotides: 6. The CDR3 totals 15 residues. CDR3 loop: CASSTGLADYNEQFF. CDR3 bases: TGCGCCAGCTCGACGGGACTAGCGGACTACAATGAGCAGTTCTTC.

The chain links TRBV29-1 to TRBJ2-5; 9 nucleotides agree with TRBD1. The end of the DNA aligns better with TRBJ2-7, so the J call may be wrong. The length of the CDR3 is 12 residues. Germline V gives CDR1 SQVTM, CDR2 ANQGSEA. DNA of the CDR3: TGCAGCGTTGCGGGACAGGGTAACGAGCAGTACTTC. It is translated as CSVAGQGNEQYF.

The chain uses TRBV30 and TRBJ2-3; 9 nucleotides align to TRBD1. CDR1 and CDR2 from the germline V gene are GTSNPN and SVGIG (reference sequence). Trimming at V came to 1 base and at J to 2 bases, leaving 4 bases not matched to a gene. There are 15 residues in the CDR3. CDR3 amino acids: CAWSGGQGFTDTQYF. CDR3 nucleotide sequence: TGTGCCTGGAGTGGGGGACAGGGATTCACAGATACGCAGTATTTT.

V gene TRBV6-5 combines with J gene TRBJ1-1; unclear D gene. There are 13 residues in the CDR3. V was shortened by 6 bases and J by 1 base, with 9 bases between the two germline ends. Germline V gene sequence: CDR1 MNHEY, CDR2 SVGAGI. The CDR3 reads CASSTPGNTEAFF. The CDR3 nucleotides are TGTGCCAGCAGCACCCCTGGGAACACTGAAGCTTTCTTT.